These 7 T cell receptor beta chains came from one sample sequenced in a study of blood T cell repertoires in COVID-19. The protocol was immunoSEQ multiplex PCR, while the TCRdb copy is restricted to in-frame clones and leaves out a portion. The sample lists 150,000 to 200,000 clones; around 80% were seen once. Sequenced: PBMCs or T cells enriched from blood (not recorded which). Every receptor here comes from a man aged 50-60 years who had recovered from COVID-19.

This clone was seen more than once but under ten times. This chain links TRBV2 with TRBJ2-3; 8 bases match TRBD1. Germline V lookup: CDR1 SNHLY, CDR2 FYNNEI. The CDR3 contains 16 residues. Germline trimming cut 4 bases from V and 0 bases from J; bases unmatched to any gene: 6. For the CDR3, the DNA is TGTGCCAGCAGTGTGAGGACAGGGACTAGCACAGATACGCAGTATTTT. This translates into CASSVRTGTSTDTQYF.

The chain links TRBV7-9 to TRBJ1-5; D is unresolved. The CDR3 is 16 residues long. Germline V gene lookup returns CDR1 SEHNR and CDR2 FQNEAQ (reference sequence). Deletions cut 1 base from V and 1 base from J, with 11 bases between. The CDR3 DNA reads as TGTGCCAGCAGCTTAGGCTCGGGTGGCAGCAATCAGCCCCAGCATTTT. Its translation is CASSLGSGGSNQPQHF.

This chain links TRBV27 with TRBJ1-2, with TRBD1 matching 9 bases. J lost 4 bases, V lost 5 bases, and 8 bases had no gene match. This CDR3 has 15 residues. The germline CDR1 and CDR2 sequences are MNHEY and SMNVEV (reference sequence). The CDR3 protein is CASSPGQGLLYGYTF. The CDR3 nucleotides are TGTGCCAGCAGTCCGGGACAGGGCCTGCTCTATGGCTACACCTTC.

The chain employs TRBV21-1 and TRBJ2-3; TRBD2, the table's D call, lacks a check against the DNA. TRBV21-1 is tagged as a pseudogene. The CDR3 runs 16 residues. CDR3 coding DNA: TGTGCCAGCAGCAAAGCAAGGAGCGGGGGAGCAGATACGCAGTATTTT. Protein: CASSKARSGGADTQYF.

This CDR3 reads CASSFRDRGTLANTGELFF. The CDR3 nucleotides are TGTGCCAGCAGCTTCCGGGACAGGGGGACTTTGGCGAACACCGGGGAGCTGTTTTTT. The chain carries TRBV7-3 and TRBJ2-2, with TRBD1 matching 11 bases. The CDR3 runs to 19 residues. V gave up 3 bases and J gave up 0 bases; unmatched junction bases: 9. Per germline, CDR1 SGHTA and CDR2 FQGTGA. The full variable domain, with the rest looked up from reference TRBV7-3 and TRBJ2-2, is GAGVSQTPSNKVTEKGKYVELRCDPISGHTALYWYRQSLGQGPEFLIYFQGTGAADDSGLPNDRFFAVRPEGSVSTLKIQRTERGDSAVYLCASSFRDRGTLANTGELFFGEGSRLTVL.

This clone was counted between two and nine times. The gene calls are TRBV6-2 or TRBV6-3 and TRBJ1-2; 8 bases are a match to TRBD1. Germline CDR1 is MNHEY and CDR2 is SVGEGT. Trimming removed 3 bases from V and 4 bases from J; junction bases left unmatched: 4. This CDR3 is built from 14 residues. This CDR3 is CASSYMTGVYGYTF. In DNA, the CDR3 is TGTGCCAGCAGTTATATGACAGGGGTCTATGGCTACACCTTC.

The chain recombines TRBV2 with TRBJ2-1; D is perhaps TRBD2 (6 bases). This CDR3 spans 13 amino acids. Germline values: CDR1 SNHLY, CDR2 FYNNEI. Trimming took off 6 bases at V and 4 bases at J, with 10 bases between the two ends. CDR3 protein: CASRRGLYNEQFF. Written as DNA, the CDR3 is TGTGCCAGCAGGCGGGGACTGTACAATGAGCAGTTCTTC.